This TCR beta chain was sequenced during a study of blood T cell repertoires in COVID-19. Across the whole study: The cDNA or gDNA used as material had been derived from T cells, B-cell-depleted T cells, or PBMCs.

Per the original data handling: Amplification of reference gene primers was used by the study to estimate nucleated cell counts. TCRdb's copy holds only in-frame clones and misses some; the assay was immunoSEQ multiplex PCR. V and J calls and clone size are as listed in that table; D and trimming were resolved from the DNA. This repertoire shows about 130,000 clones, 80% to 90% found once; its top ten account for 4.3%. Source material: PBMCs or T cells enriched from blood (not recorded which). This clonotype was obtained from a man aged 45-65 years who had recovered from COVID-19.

The CDR3 spells CASGTGGSYGYTF. The CDR3 DNA reads TGTGCCAGCGGGACAGGGGGCAGCTATGGCTACACCTTC. The genes are TRBV19 and TRBJ1-2; the match to TRBD1 covers 12 bases. After removal of 9 bases from V and 4 bases from J, the junction contained 3 bases not matched to a gene. The CDR3 is 13 amino acids. CDR1 and CDR2 (germline): LNHDA, SQIVND (reference sequence). The full variable domain, completed using reference TRBV19 and TRBJ1-2, is DGGITQSPKYLFRKEGQNVTLSCEQNLNHDAMYWYRQDPGQGLRLIYYSQIVNDFQKGDIAEGYSVSREKKESFPLTVTSAQKNPTAFYLCASGTGGSYGYTFGSGTRLTVV.